This TCR beta chain stems from a study of breast tumors, draining lymph nodes, adjacent tissues. Study-level findings and limits: Tumor T cell lymph node origin was a supported hypothesis, not proven. Luminal-like breast cancer showed significantly greater tumor-nontumor repertoire similarity than basal-like breast cancer did. Findings are consistent with lymph node origin and intratumoral expansion of most tumor T cells.

Breast cancer patients provided tissue from their axillary draining lymph nodes. In this sample, this clonotype turned up many times. Its antigen is not identified. Germline V gives CDR1 SGHKS, CDR2 YYEKEE (reference sequence). Trimming took off 0 bases at V and 5 bases at J, with 14 bases between the two ends. The CDR3 covers 16 residues. In TCRdb, the multiplex PCR reads were re-called with MiXCR into one record per CDR3 protein. This table has approximately 190,000 distinct CDR3 sequences, 31% appearing once. The receptor's source is a female donor with breast cancer. Some clones in this sample may be carry-over from other donors' samples. V usage is TRBV5-5 and J usage is TRBJ2-2; tentatively, D is TRBD2 (6 bases). Sequenced input: axillary lymph node tissue. DNA of the CDR3: TGTGCCAGCAGCTTGGCTGGGGGGAGTGGAACCGGGGAGCTGTTTTTT. Translating gives CASSLAGGSGTGELFF.